This T cell receptor (beta chain) originates from a study of Ad26.COV2.S vaccination and SARS-CoV-2 variants. The wider study: Donor was assigned to the Ad26.COV2.S arm of trial COV1001. Participants got Ad26.COV2.S intramuscularly, once or twice 56 days apart.

Study-wide results and caveats: Analyses of TCR breadth and depth may have underestimated total T cell responses.

Germline CDR1 and CDR2: SGHRS and YFSETQ. J gave up 7 bases and V 2 bases, and 5 bases lay outside the gene matches. The CDR3 is made up of 15 amino acids. Indicated treatment: 19 received Ad26.COV2.S at low or high dose, single or two shots; roughly 5 received placebo; per-sample allocation not given. Sampling took place 63 days after the first vaccine or placebo injection. What was given as vaccine was an Ad26 vector encoding Wuhan-strain SARS-CoV-2 spike. The assay was immunoSEQ multiplex PCR, and TCRdb's table has in-frame clones only and misses some. This sample has hundreds of thousands of clones; more than 70% occur once, and the top ten carry about 1.5%. As regards this clone: Its matching antigen is unknown.

The starting material was peripheral blood, obtained in a trial of Ad26.COV2.S vaccine versus placebo. This TCR was sampled from a person aged 18-60 years who received the Ad26.COV2.S COVID-19 vaccine or a placebo. The V gene is TRBV5-1, the J gene TRBJ2-1, with 11 bases that match TRBD2. This chain's CDR3 is CASSLLAGEGNEQFF. CDR3 sequence (DNA): TGCGCCAGCAGCTTACTAGCGGGAGAAGGGAATGAGCAGTTCTTC. The full variable domain, rest sourced from reference TRBV5-1 and TRBJ2-1, is KAGVTQTPRYLIKTRGQQVTLSCSPISGHRSVSWYQQTPGQGLQFLFEYFSETQRNKGNFPGRFSGRQFSNSRSEMNVSTLELGDSALYLCASSLLAGEGNEQFFGPGTRLTVL.